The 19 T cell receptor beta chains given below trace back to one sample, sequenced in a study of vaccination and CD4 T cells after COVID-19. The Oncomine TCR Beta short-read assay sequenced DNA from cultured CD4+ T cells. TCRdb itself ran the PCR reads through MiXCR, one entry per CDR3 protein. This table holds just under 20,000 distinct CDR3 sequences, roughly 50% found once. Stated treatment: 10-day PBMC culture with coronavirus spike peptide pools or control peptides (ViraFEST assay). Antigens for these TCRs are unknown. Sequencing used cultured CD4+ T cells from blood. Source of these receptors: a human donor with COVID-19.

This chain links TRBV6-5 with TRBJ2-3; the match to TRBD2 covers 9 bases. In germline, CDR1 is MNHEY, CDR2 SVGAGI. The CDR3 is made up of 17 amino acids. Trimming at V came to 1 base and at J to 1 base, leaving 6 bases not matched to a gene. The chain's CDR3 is CASSYWKRGVGTDTQYF. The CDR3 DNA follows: TGTGCCAGCAGTTACTGGAAGCGGGGGGTGGGCACAGATACGCAGTATTTT.

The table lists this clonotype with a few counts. The CDR3 spells CASQDRRVGDPEAFF. DNA of the CDR3: TGTGCCAGCCAGGACAGGAGGGTCGGGGACCCTGAAGCTTTCTTT. This sequence joins TRBV2 and TRBJ1-1; TRBD1 matches at 7 bases. Germline lookup yields CDR1 SNHLY and CDR2 FYNNEI. The CDR3 has 15 residues. With 8 bases clipped from V and 6 bases from J, the junction kept 15 bases outside the gene matches.

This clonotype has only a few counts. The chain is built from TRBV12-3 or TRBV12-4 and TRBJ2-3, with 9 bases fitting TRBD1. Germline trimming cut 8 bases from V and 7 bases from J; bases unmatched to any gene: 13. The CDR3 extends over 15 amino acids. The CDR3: CASGTGTGLGNTQYF. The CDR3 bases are TGTGCCAGCGGGACCGGGACAGGGCTGGGAAATACGCAGTATTTT.

The CDR3 region is CASSINMRGGGYGYTF. The CDR3 coding sequence is TGTGCCAGTAGTATAAATATGAGGGGCGGCGGCTATGGCTACACCTTC. The rearrangement uses TRBV19 and TRBJ1-2, with D possibly matching TRBD1 (5 bases). Germline V gene sequence: CDR1 LNHDA, CDR2 SQIVND (reference sequence). Trimming left V 2 bases short and J 4 bases short, with 17 bases between. The CDR3 loop spans 16 amino acids.

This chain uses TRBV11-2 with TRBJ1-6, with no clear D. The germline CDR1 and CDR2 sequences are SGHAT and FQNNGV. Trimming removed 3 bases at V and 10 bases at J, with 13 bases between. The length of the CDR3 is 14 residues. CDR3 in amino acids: CASSFGRLESPLHF. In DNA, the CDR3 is TGTGCCAGCAGCTTCGGACGGCTGGAATCACCCCTCCACTTT.

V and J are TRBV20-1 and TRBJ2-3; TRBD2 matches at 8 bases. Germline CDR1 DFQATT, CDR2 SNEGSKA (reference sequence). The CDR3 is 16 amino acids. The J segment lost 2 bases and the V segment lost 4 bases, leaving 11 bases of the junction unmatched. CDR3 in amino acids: CSATEVAGRYTDTQYF. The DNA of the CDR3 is TGCAGTGCTACCGAGGTAGCGGGGAGATACACAGATACGCAGTATTTT.

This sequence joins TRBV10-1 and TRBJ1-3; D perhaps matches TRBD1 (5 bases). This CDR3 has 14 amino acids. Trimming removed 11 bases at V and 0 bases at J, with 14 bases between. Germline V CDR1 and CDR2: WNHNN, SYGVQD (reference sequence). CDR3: CAAPQTASGNTIYF. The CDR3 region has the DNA TGCGCCGCACCTCAGACAGCCTCTGGAAACACCATATATTTT.

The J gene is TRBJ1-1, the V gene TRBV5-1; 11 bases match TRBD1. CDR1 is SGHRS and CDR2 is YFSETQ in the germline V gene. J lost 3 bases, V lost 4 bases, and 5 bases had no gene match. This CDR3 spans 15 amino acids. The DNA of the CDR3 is TGCGCCAGCAGCAATCGGGACAGGGGGGACACTGAAGCTTTCTTT. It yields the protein CASSNRDRGDTEAFF.

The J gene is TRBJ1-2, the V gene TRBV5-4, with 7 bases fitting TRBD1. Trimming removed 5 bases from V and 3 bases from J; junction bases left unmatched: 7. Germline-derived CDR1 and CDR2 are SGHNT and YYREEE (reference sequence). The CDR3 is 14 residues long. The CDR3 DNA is TGTGCCAGCAGATTAAAAGGGGGCGACTATGGCTACACCTTC. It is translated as CASRLKGGDYGYTF.

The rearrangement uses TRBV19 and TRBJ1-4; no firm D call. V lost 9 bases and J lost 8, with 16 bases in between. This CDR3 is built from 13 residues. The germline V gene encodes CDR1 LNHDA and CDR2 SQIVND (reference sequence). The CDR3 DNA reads TGTGCCAGCAGAAGGACTCTGGTGGAAAAACTGTTTTTT. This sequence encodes CASRRTLVEKLFF.

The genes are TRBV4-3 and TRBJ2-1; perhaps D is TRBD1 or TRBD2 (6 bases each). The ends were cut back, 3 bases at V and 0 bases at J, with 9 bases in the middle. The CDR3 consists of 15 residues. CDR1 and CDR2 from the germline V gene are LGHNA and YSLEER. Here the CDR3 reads CASSHGGSSYNEQFF. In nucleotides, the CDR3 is TGCGCCAGCAGCCACGGGGGCAGCTCCTACAATGAGCAGTTCTTC.

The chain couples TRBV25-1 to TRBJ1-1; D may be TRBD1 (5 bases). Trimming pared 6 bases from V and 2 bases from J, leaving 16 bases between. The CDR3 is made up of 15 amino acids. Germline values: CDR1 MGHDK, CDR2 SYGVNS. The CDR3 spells CASRGRGEGNTEAFF. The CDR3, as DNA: TGTGCCAGCAGGGGGAGAGGGGAGGGTAACACTGAAGCTTTCTTT.

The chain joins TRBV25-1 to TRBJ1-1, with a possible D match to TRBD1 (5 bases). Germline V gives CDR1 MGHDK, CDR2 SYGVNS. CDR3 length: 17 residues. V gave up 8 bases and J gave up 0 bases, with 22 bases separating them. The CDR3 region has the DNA TGTGCCAGCGGACCCTCCCAGGGAGGCTTTATGAACACTGAAGCTTTCTTT. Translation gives CASGPSQGGFMNTEAFF. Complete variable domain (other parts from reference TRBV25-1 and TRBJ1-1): EADIYQTPRYLVIGTGKKITLECSQTMGHDKMYWYQQDPGMELHLIHYSYGVNSTEKGDLSSESTVSRIRTEHFPLTLESARPSHTSQYLCASGPSQGGFMNTEAFFGQGTRLTVV.

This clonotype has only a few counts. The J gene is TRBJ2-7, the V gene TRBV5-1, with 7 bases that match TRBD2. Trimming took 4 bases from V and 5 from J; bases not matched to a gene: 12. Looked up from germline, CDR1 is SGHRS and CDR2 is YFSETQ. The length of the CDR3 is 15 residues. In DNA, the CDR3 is TGCGCCAGCAGCCCTTTCTCAGCGGGGACGAACGAGCAGTACTTC. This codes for CASSPFSAGTNEQYF.

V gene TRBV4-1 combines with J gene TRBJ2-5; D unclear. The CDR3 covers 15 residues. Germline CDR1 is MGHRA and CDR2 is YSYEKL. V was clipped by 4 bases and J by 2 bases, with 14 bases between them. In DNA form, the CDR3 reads TGCGCCAGCAGCCTCACAGCCAACGGGCAAGAGACCCAGTACTTC. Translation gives CASSLTANGQETQYF.

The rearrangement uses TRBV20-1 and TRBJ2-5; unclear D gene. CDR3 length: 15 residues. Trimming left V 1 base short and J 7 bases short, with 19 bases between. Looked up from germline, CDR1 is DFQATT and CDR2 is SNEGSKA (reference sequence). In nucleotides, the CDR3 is TGCAGTGCTAGAGTCCCAGACGGGTCTACGGGGACCCAGTACTTC. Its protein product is CSARVPDGSTGTQYF.

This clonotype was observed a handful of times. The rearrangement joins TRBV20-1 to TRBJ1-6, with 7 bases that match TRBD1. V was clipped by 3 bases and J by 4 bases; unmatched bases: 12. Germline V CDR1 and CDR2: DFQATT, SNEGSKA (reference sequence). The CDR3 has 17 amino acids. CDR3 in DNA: TGCAGTGCTAGGGAGGGACAGCCAAACGGTTATAATTCACCCCTCCACTTT. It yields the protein CSAREGQPNGYNSPLHF.

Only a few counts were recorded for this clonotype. CDR3 loop: CATGQGLSYEQYF. The CDR3 coding sequence is TGTGCCACCGGACAGGGACTCTCCTACGAGCAGTACTTC. The chain employs TRBV6-2 or TRBV6-3 and TRBJ2-7; 8 bases match TRBD1. The V gene end was trimmed by 10 bases and the J gene end by 0 bases; junction bases not matched to a gene: 5. Germline CDR1 reads MNHEY; CDR2 reads SVGEGT. The CDR3 has 13 residues.

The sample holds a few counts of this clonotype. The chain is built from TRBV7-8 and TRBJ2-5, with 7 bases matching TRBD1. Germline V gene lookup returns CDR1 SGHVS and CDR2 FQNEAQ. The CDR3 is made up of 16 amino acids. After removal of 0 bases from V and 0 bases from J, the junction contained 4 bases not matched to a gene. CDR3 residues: CASSLAQTGYQETQYF. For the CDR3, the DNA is TGTGCCAGCAGCTTAGCGCAGACAGGGTACCAAGAGACCCAGTACTTC.